The text below deals with one TCR beta chain. Its antigen is still unknown. The sample is drawn from a study of T cells expressing NK-cell markers. Study-wide background: It was from sorted CD3+CD56+NKG2C+, CD3+CD56+NKG2C- and CD3+CD56-NKG2C+ T cells that TCR beta repertoires came. With respect to HCMV, seven of the eight sequenced donors were seropositive, and one was seronegative. Regarding the study as a whole: Six donors had dominant NKG2C+ clonotypes that comprised roughly 1.0-7.5% of their CD8+ T cells. Topping the CD3+CD56-NKG2C+ fraction as well were these clonotypes, in a few donors.

CDR3 size: 14 residues. Germline V CDR1 and CDR2: LNHNV, YYDKDF (reference sequence). Reanalyzing the 5' RACE reads, TCRdb keeps one entry per CDR3 protein, without DNA. Recorded for this sample: over 150,000 distinct CDR3 sequences. The sequence derives from a woman in her forties or fifties in good health. Material: blood T cells: a sorted CD56 or NKG2C T cell subset, CD4+ or CD8+ T cells, or bulk PBMC T cells (not recorded which). The chain couples TRBV15 to TRBJ1-5. The CDR3 loop reads CATRQGDSNQPQHF.